This TCR beta chain came from a study of PD-L1 blockade in urothelial cancer. Study-wide context: Prior chemotherapy in patients spanned 0 to 3 regimens. Study-level results: Greater 3-week expansion of tumor-associated blood clones was recorded for durable-benefit patients. Below-median pretreatment blood TCR clonality was a predictor of better survival.

CDR3 length: 15 amino acids. The germline V gene encodes CDR1 SGHDN and CDR2 FVKESK. Trimming took 0 bases from V and 4 from J; bases not matched to a gene: 4. As regards this clone: Antigen unknown.

TCRdb's table, derived via immunoSEQ multiplex PCR, lists solely in-frame clones and lacks some. The sample yields 35,000 to 45,000 clones, over 70% seen once. The receptor comes from a man between 65 and 85 years old with urothelial cancer. The specimen was PBMCs, collected around atezolizumab (anti-PD-L1) treatment. J is TRBJ1-1 and V is TRBV14, with 8 bases fitting TRBD1. The DNA of the CDR3 is TGTGCCAGCAGCCAAGAACAGGGGGGGGTCACTGAAGCTTTCTTT. It translates to CASSQEQGGVTEAFF.